This TCR beta chain was retrieved from a study of OX40 agonist ivuxolimab in advanced cancers. Study information: The mean age was 60 years, ranging from about 20 to 79, with over 70% of participants male. Patients with prior anti-PD-1, anti-PD-L1 or anti-CTLA-4 therapy were eligible; approximately 40% had some.

The CDR3 consists of 16 residues. CDR1 and CDR2 from the germline V gene are SEHNR and FQNEAQ (reference sequence). V gave up 5 bases and J gave up 0 bases, with 15 bases separating them. Repertoires were generated with immunoSEQ multiplex PCR, while TCRdb's copy carries only in-frame clones and drops some. The table has 80,000 or so clones, roughly 90% seen once. Specimen: CD4+ or CD8+ T cells sorted from blood, collected in a trial of the OX40 agonist ivuxolimab. V usage is TRBV7-9 and J usage is TRBJ2-3; D possibly matches TRBD1 or TRBD2 (5 bases each). This sequence was found in an adult with an advanced solid tumor such as melanoma, head and neck, liver or kidney cancer. This CDR3 reads CASSPRQGGSTDTQYF. The CDR3 region has the DNA TGTGCCAGCAGCCCTCGCCAGGGCGGGAGCACAGATACGCAGTATTTT.